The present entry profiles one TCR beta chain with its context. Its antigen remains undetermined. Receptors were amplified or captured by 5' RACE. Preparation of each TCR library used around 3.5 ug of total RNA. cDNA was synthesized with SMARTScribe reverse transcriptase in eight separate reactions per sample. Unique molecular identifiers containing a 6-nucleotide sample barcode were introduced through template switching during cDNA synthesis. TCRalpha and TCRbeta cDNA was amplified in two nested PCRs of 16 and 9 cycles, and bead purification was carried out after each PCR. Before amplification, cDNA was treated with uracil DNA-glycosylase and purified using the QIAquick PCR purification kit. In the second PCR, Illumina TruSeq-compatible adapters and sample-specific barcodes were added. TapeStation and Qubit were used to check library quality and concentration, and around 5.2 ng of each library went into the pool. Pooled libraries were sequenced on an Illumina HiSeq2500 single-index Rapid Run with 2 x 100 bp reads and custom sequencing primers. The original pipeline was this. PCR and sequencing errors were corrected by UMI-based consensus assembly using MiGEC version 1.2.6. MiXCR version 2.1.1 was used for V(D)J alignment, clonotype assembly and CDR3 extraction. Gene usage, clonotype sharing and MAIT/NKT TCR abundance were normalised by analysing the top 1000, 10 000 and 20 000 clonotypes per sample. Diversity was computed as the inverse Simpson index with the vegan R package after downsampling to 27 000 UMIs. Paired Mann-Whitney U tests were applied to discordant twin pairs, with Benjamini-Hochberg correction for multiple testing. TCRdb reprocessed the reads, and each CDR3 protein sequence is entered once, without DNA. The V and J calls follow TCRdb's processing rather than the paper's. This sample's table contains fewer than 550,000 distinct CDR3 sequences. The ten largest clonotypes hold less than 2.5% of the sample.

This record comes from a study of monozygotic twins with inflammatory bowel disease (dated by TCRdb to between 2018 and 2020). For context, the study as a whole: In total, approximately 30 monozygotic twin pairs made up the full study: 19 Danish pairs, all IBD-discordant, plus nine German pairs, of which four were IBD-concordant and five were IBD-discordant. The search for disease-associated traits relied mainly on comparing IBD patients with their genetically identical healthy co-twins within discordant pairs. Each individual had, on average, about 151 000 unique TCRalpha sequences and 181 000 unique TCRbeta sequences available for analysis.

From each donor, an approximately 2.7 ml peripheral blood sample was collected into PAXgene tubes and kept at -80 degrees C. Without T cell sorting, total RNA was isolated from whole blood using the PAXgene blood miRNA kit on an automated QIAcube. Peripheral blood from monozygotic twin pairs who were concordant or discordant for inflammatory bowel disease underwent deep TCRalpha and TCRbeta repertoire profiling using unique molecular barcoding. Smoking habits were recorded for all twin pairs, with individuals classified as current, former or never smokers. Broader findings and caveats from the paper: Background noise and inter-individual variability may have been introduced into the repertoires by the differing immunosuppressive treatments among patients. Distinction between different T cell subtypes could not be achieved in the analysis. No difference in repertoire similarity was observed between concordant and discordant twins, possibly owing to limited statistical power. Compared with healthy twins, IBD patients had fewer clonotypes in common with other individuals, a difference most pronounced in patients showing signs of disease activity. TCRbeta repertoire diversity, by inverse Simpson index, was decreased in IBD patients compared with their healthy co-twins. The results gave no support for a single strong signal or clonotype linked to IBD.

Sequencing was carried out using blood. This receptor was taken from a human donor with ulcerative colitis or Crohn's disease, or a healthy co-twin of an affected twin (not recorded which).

CDR3 reads: CSVVDSASTDTQYF. Rearrangement joined TRBV29-1 to TRBJ2-3; absent DNA, TCRdb's TRBD1 call cannot be checked. The CDR3 runs 14 amino acids, cysteine and phenylalanine included. The DNA sequence is not available. Via the germline V gene, CDR1 is SQVTM and CDR2 ANQGSEA.